The 6 T cell receptor beta chains presented below share a single source sample, sequenced in a study of T cells in Graves' hyperthyroidism and ophthalmopathy. TCR beta CDR3 sequences were amplified from RNA transcripts. Using the HTBI primer set, a first-round RT-PCR was run on the TCR CDR3. MiXCR, applied by TCRdb to the multiplex PCR reads, yields one record per CDR3 protein. Found here are 270,000 or so distinct CDR3 sequences, roughly 15% of them singletons; the top ten hold 30% to 35%. The sequenced sample was blood. These receptors all come from a woman in her 50s with Graves' hyperthyroidism that later progressed to Graves' ophthalmopathy.

The table lists this clonotype with many counts. The chain joins TRBV12-3 or TRBV12-4 to TRBJ2-6; D not resolved. This CDR3 is built from 17 residues. V was pared by 2 bases and J by 2 bases, with 13 bases between. This CDR3 reads CASSLYGLEAGANVLTF. CDR3 nucleotides: TGTGCCAGCAGTTTATATGGCTTGGAAGCTGGGGCCAACGTCCTGACTTTC.

The table lists this clonotype with many counts. This rearrangement joins TRBV28 to TRBJ1-5, with 7 nucleotides matching TRBD1. The length of the CDR3 is 14 residues. Germline V lookup: CDR1 MDHEN, CDR2 SYDVKM. J gave up 4 bases and V 8 bases, and 8 bases lay outside the gene matches. The CDR3, as DNA: TGTGCCAGCTACTCGACAGGGCGTAATCAGCCCCAGCATTTT. Its protein product is CASYSTGRNQPQHF.

This sequence joins TRBV24-1 and TRBJ1-1; D perhaps matches TRBD1 (6 bases). The CDR3 spans 12 residues. Germline assignment: CDR1 KGHDR and CDR2 SFDVKD. Trimming cost V 3 bases and J 8 bases, with 9 bases left between them. This chain's CDR3 is CATSDSGTEAFF. The CDR3 coding sequence is TGTGCCACCAGTGATAGTGGGACAGAAGCTTTCTTT.

This clonotype has at least ten counts. The rearrangement joins TRBV9 to TRBJ2-5; 8 bases map to TRBD2. The junction had 12 bases not matched to a gene; V was cut back by 0 bases and J by 2 bases. This CDR3 is built from 18 residues. Germline CDR1 reads SGDLS; CDR2 reads YYNGEE. The CDR3 DNA is TGTGCCAGCAGCGTAGGGGCTAGCGGGTCACTTCATCAAGAGACCCAGTACTTC. It encodes CASSVGASGSLHQETQYF.

This clonotype has at least ten counts. This chain uses TRBV3-1 with TRBJ2-1, with 8 nucleotides matching TRBD2. With 1 base clipped from V and 9 bases from J, the junction kept 2 bases outside the gene matches. The CDR3 is 13 residues long. Germline V gene sequence: CDR1 LGHDT, CDR2 YNNKEL (reference sequence). The CDR3 region has the DNA TGTGCCAGCAGCCAAGGGCTAGCGGGTGAGCAGTTCTTC. Amino acid sequence: CASSQGLAGEQFF.

There are many counts of this clonotype. The chain is built from TRBV10-2 and TRBJ2-5; TRBD1 matches at 8 bases. The CDR3 covers 13 residues. Germline-derived CDR1 and CDR2 are WSHSY and SAAADI. V gave up 6 bases and J gave up 3 bases; unmatched junction bases: 3. CDR3 amino acids: CASRLDREETQYF. DNA of the CDR3: TGCGCCAGCAGACTGGACAGGGAAGAGACCCAGTACTTC.